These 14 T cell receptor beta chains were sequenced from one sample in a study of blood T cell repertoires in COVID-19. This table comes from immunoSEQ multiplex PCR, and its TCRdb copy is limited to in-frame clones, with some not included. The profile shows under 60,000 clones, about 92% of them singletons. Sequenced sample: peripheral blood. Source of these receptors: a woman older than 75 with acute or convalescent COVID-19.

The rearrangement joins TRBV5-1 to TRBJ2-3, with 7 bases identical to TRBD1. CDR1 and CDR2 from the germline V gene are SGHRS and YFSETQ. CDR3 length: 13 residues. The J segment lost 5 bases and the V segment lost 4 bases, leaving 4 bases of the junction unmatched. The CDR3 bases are TGCGCCAGCAGCCCCCAGGGGGTAGATACGCAGTATTTT. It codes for CASSPQGVDTQYF.

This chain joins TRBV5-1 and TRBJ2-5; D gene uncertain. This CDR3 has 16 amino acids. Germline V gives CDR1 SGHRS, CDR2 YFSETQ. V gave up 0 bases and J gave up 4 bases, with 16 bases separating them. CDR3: CASSLVAGKRSETQYF. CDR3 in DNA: TGCGCCAGCAGCTTGGTCGCAGGAAAACGTTCAGAGACCCAGTACTTC.

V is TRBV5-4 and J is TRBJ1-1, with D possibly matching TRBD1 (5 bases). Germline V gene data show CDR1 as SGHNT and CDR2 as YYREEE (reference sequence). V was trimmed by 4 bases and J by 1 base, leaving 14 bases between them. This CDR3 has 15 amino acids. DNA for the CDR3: TGTGCCAGCAGCCCGGGGGGGGGAGCGAACACTGAAGCTTTCTTT. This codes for CASSPGGGANTEAFF.

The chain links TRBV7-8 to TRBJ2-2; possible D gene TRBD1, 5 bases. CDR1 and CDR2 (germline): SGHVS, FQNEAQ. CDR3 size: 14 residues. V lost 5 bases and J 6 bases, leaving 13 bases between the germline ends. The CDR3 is CASSNTTDAGELFF. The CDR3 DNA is TGTGCCAGCAGCAATACGACAGACGCCGGGGAGCTGTTTTTT.

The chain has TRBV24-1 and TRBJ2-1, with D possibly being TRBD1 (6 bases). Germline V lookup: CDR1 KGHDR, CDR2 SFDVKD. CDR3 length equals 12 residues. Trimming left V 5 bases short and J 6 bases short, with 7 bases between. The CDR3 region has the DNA TGTGCCACCAGTGTAGGGGGCAATGAGCAGTTCTTC. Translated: CATSVGGNEQFF.

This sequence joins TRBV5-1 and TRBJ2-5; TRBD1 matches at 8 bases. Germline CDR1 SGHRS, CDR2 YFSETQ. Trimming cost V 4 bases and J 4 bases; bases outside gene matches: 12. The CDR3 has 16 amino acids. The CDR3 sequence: CASSDYPTGAGETQYF. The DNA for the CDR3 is TGCGCCAGCAGCGATTACCCGACAGGGGCGGGAGAGACCCAGTACTTC.

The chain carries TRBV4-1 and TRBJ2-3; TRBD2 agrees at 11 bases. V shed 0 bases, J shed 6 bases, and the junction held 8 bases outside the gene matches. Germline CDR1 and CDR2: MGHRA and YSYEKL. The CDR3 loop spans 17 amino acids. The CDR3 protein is CASSQEASSGGMDTQYF. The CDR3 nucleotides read TGCGCCAGCAGCCAAGAGGCGTCTAGCGGGGGGATGGATACGCAGTATTTT.

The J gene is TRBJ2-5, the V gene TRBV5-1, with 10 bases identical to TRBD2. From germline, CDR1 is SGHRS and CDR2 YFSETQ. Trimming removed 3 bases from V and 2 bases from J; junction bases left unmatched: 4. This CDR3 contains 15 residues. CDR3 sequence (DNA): TGCGCCAGCAGCTGGGCGGGACTAGCGCAAGAGACCCAGTACTTC. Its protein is CASSWAGLAQETQYF.

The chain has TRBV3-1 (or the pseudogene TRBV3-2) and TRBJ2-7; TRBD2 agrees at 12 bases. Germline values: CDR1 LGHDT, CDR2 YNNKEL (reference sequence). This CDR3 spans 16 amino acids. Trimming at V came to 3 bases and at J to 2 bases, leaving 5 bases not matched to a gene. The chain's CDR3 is CASSQASGRGAYEQYF. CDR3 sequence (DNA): TGTGCCAGCAGCCAGGCTAGCGGGAGGGGCGCCTACGAGCAGTACTTC.

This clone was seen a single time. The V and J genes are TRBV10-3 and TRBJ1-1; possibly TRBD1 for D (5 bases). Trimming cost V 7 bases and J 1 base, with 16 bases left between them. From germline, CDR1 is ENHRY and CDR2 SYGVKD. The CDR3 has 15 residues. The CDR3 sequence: CAITPGPGWNTEAFF. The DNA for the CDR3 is TGTGCCATCACCCCGGGCCCAGGGTGGAACACTGAAGCTTTCTTT.

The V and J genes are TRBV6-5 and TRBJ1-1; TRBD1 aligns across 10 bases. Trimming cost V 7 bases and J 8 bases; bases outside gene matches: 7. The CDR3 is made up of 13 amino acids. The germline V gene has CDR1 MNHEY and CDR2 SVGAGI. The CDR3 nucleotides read TGTGCCAGCACCCGGGACAGGGGAATAGAAGCTTTCTTT. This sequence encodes CASTRDRGIEAFF.

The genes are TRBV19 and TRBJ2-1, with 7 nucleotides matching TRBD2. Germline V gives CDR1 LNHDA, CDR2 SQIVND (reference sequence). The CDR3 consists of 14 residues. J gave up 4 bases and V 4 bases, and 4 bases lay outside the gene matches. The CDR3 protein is CASSRQRGYNEQFF. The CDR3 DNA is TGTGCCAGTAGTAGGCAGCGGGGTTACAATGAGCAGTTCTTC.

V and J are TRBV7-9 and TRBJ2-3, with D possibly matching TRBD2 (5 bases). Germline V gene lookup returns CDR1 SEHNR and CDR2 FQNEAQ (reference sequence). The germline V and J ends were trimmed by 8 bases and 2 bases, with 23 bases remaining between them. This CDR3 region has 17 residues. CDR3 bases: TGTGCCAGCCAACCCGATGCGGGTTCTGGGTCCACAGATACGCAGTATTTT. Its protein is CASQPDAGSGSTDTQYF.

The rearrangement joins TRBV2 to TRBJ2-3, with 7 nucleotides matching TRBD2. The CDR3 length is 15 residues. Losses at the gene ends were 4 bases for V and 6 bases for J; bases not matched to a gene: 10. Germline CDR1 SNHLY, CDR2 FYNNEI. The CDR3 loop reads CASSVLTGGRDTQYF. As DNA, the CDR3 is TGTGCCAGCAGTGTCTTAACGGGGGGAAGGGATACGCAGTATTTT.